The entry that follows covers one TCR beta chain sequence. The sample originates from a study of CD8 T cells in Susac syndrome. Overall study context: There were about six sequenced Susac syndrome patients with active disease and eight or nine in remission. Patients with Susac syndrome were, at the time of blood collection, therapy-naive, maintained on corticosteroids, or maintained on intravenous immunoglobulin alone.

CDR3 length equals 16 residues. CDR1 and CDR2 from the germline V gene are PRHDT and FYEKMQ (reference sequence). V lost 3 bases, J lost 2 bases, and 5 bases stayed unmatched. With random hexamers, roughly 0.45 to 1 ug RNA was reverse transcribed. Coverage of TCR beta CDR3 amplification by immunoSEQ multiplex PCR extended to 54 Vbeta and 13 Jbeta. MiXCR, applied by TCRdb to the immunoSEQ multiplex PCR reads, yields one record per CDR3 protein. The sample includes 75,000 to 100,000 distinct CDR3 sequences, 94% of them seen just once. Sequencing input: CD8+ T cells from PBMCs. The chain employs TRBV13 and TRBJ2-1, with 9 bases that match TRBD1. This clonotype originated in a human donor with Susac syndrome. The DNA of the CDR3 is TGTGCCAGCAGCTTCCGACAGGGGGTCCCCTACAATGAGCAGTTCTTC. Translating it yields CASSFRQGVPYNEQFF.